This is a list of T cell receptor beta chains from one sample in a study of vaccination and CD4 T cells after COVID-19. Using its own MiXCR run on the PCR reads, TCRdb lists one record per CDR3 protein. The repertoire holds some 13,000 distinct CDR3 sequences, under 55% seen once, with 14% to 15% in the top ten. These receptors' targets are unknown. Sequencing used CD4+ T cells from blood, cultured in vitro. Receptor source: a human donor who had recovered from COVID-19. Each CDR3 is given without its conserved first and last residue. Fields, in order: CDR3 length, V gene, CDR3 protein.

>12|TRBV12-3/TRBV12-4
ASSPRTNTGELF
>14|TRBV7-9
ASSLARGQGLEKLF
>15|TRBV6-5
ASSYDPGEWGSYGYT
>13|TRBV2
ASRGVRAGGNTIY
>12|TRBV6-1
ASSPRRTQGEQF
>12|TRBV5-1
ASTGQGNTGELF
>13|TRBV19
ASSIRTGTSEKLF
>13|TRBV30
ACPRRGQGQETQY
>11|TRBV7-9
ASSIGVAGELF
>12|TRBV5-1
ASSLEGGQYEQY
>10|TRBV30
AWGQTNYGYT
>13|TRBV2
ASSEGWSSYNEQF
>13|TRBV30
AWRSMSSYNSPLH
>9|TRBV12-3/TRBV12-4
ASSFGETQY
>12|TRBV7-2
ASSLTGQKTEAF
>13|TRBV6-1
ASTRGEGLYYEQY
>11|TRBV5-1
ASRTSGVHEQY
>12|TRBV18
ASSPGLAGETQY
>14|TRBV5-4
ASSTGGVNVHYGYT
>13|TRBV5-1
ASSLGPGGVYEQY
>11|TRBV12-3/TRBV12-4
ASSRPMNTEAF
>11|TRBV2
ASRTQGGGELF
>13|TRBV19
ASSRVGAGNNEQF
>11|TRBV20-1
SAPGDNSPGYT
>16|TRBV11-3
ASSSGWRTGFYSYEQY
>14|TRBV11-2
ASSSEVTSGEDTQY
>12|TRBV6-5
ASSYKGIVTEAF
>11|TRBV6-1
ASSASYNQPQH
>12|TRBV27
ASQDRIFPYEQY
>12|TRBV10-3
AISESTGGETQY
>11|TRBV7-8
ASSLSGGVGYT
>10|TRBV11-2
ASSPHVGELF
>13|TRBV12-5
ASGLWQSSYNEQF
>11|TRBV7-9
ASSLGWLDEAF
>19|TRBV10-1
ASSESAWLAGARTTYNEQF
>10|TRBV2
ASSIPRDGYT
>12|TRBV12-3/TRBV12-4
ASSPDRARSTIY
>18|TRBV11-3
ASSLRGAYEGGRSYNEQF
>12|TRBV11-2
ASSLEQGTDTQY
>13|TRBV10-3
AISEGRGDLYEQY
>11|TRBV30
AWRGLAGETQY
>12|TRBV6-1
ASRAPGAGDGYT
>14|TRBV11-3
ASSSSAGTAYNEQF
>14|TRBV19
ASSILSPREGQPQH
>13|TRBV12-3/TRBV12-4
ASSLEWGASYEQY
>17|TRBV20-1
SARVGAGQATRGGEKLF
>11|TRBV2
ASSPYSNQPQH
>12|TRBV6-1
ASAYRRGNYGYT
>11|TRBV6-1
ASRAPLTDTQY
>13|TRBV5-1
ASSLESDKNTEAF
>14|TRBV6-1
ASSELGLAVSREQY
>11|TRBV6-4
ANHKGRTDTQY
>15|TRBV12-3/TRBV12-4
ASRPIRGQGARYGYT
>15|TRBV5-4
ASSPGPRQGVGNTIY
>16|TRBV6-1
ASSDPTSGVIAKNIQY